This TCR beta chain was recorded in a study of blood T cell repertoires in COVID-19. Study details: The analysed material was cDNA or gDNA that came from T cells, B-cell-depleted T cells, or PBMCs.

One Seattle source followed patients from active infection through their disease course. Authors' methods: Estimation of nucleated cell counts was performed using reference gene primer amplification. Produced via immunoSEQ multiplex PCR; TCRdb's table is partial and in-frame only. The V and J calls and clone size were taken over from that table, and D and trimming were inferred from the DNA. The sample lists 81,000 or so clones; over 75% were seen once. Losses at the gene ends were 5 bases for V and 0 bases for J; bases not matched to a gene: 11. Germline assignment: CDR1 SGHRS and CDR2 YFSETQ. The CDR3 is 18 residues long.

Input material: peripheral blood. The chain joins TRBV5-1 to TRBJ2-6, with TRBD1 identical over 7 bases. This TCR was recovered from a man aged 45-65 years with COVID-19, enrolled during active disease. The CDR3 here is CASRGDSALSSGANVLTF. CDR3 nucleotides: TGCGCCAGCAGGGGGGACAGTGCCCTCAGCTCTGGGGCCAACGTCCTGACTTTC.